This T cell receptor (beta chain) was sequenced during a study of cytomegalovirus exposure and HLA in healthy donors. PCR involved 60 Vbeta and 13 Jbeta primers. TCRdb keeps only in-frame clones here, not all; method: immunoSEQ multiplex PCR. The top ten clones hold approximately 2.1% of a sample with around 150,000 clones, roughly four fifths of them seen once. Study-level points and caveats: A reported reduction in N-insertions relative to the approximately 670-donor mean was seen in an Asian-associated ancestry cluster in a later analysis. Specific recognition of CMV antigens was confirmed in vitro for a few chains (all CMV-associated).

Trimming took 0 bases from V and 7 from J, leaving 18 bases between them. The CDR3 covers 16 residues. Per the germline V gene, CDR1 is MNHEY and CDR2 is SMNVEV (reference sequence). This clone has a single count. What it binds is unknown. This TCR derives from a woman aged 18-29 years in good health and CMV-seronegative. The chain recombines TRBV27 with TRBJ1-1; D remains ambiguous. Sequences were obtained from PBMCs. The CDR3, as DNA: TGTGCCAGCAGTTTATCGATCTACCCAGGAATGAATGAAGCTTTCTTT. It yields the protein CASSLSIYPGMNEAFF.